This T cell receptor beta chain was documented in a study of beta chain features in type 1 diabetes. Overall study context: Similarity in age, gender and cell yields was seen between patients and healthy donors. Study results and caveats: Type 1 diabetes patients showed a moderate but significant shortening of TCRB CDR3s in all four CD4+ subsets.

Sequencing targeted expressed TCRB transcripts, as all isolated RNA had been reverse transcribed. Sequenced naive, central memory and regulatory T cell samples produced an average of around 3.8 million reads. TCRdb's table, derived via immunoSEQ multiplex PCR, lists solely in-frame clones and lacks some. The table records 970,000 or so clones, about a sixth of them present only once. The germline CDR1 and CDR2 sequences are MGHRA and YSYEKL. The CDR3 extends over 16 amino acids. The V end lost 1 base, the J end lost 2 bases, and 13 bases lay between the germline ends. About this clone itself: Its target is not known.

The sequenced sample consisted of naive CD4+ T cells from blood. The chain recombines TRBV4-1 with TRBJ2-3; D unclear. The TCR comes from a woman between 18 and 29 years old in good health. DNA for the CDR3: TGCGCCAGCAGCCAAGGGCTGCAACTATCCACAGATACGCAGTATTTT. This encodes CASSQGLQLSTDTQYF.